One and the same sample provided the 3 T cell receptor beta chains below, sequenced in a study of OX40 agonist ivuxolimab in advanced cancers. Some clones are missing from TCRdb's copy, which holds only in-frame ones; the method was immunoSEQ multiplex PCR. This table has tens of thousands of clones, roughly nine tenths appearing once. The material was CD4+ or CD8+ T cells sorted from blood, obtained in a trial of the OX40 agonist ivuxolimab. The origin of the receptors is an adult with an advanced solid tumor such as melanoma, head and neck, liver or kidney cancer.

The chain recombines TRBV28 with TRBJ2-7; the match to TRBD2 covers 8 bases. Losses at the gene ends were 3 bases for V and 1 base for J; bases not matched to a gene: 5. This CDR3 is 15 amino acids long. Germline-derived CDR1 and CDR2 are MDHEN and SYDVKM. The CDR3 DNA is TGTGCCAGCAGTTTGGGTAGCGGGGCGTCCTACGAGCAGTACTTC. Protein product: CASSLGSGASYEQYF.

The CDR3, as DNA: TGTGCCAGCAGCTTGGGGGTAGATGAGCAGTTCTTC. Amino acid sequence: CASSLGVDEQFF. The chain is built from TRBV5-6 and TRBJ2-1; D ambiguous. The V end lost 0 bases, the J end lost 8 bases, and 6 bases lay between the germline ends. This CDR3 contains 12 residues. From germline, CDR1 is SGHDT and CDR2 YYEEEE. The whole variable domain, filled in from reference TRBV5-6 and TRBJ2-1, reads DAGVTQSPTHLIKTRGQQVTLRCSPKSGHDTVSWYQQALGQGPQFIFQYYEEEERQRGNFPDRFSGHQFPNYSSELNVNALLLGDSALYLCASSLGVDEQFFGPGTRLTVL.

V is TRBV2 and J is TRBJ2-5, with D tentatively TRBD1 or TRBD2 (5 bases each). The CDR3 contains 13 residues. Per the germline V gene, CDR1 is SNHLY and CDR2 is FYNNEI. V gave up 6 bases and J gave up 5 bases, with 13 bases separating them. CDR3 amino acids: CASRGRVQETQYF. CDR3 DNA sequence: TGTGCCAGCAGGGGACGGGTTCAGGAGACCCAGTACTTC.